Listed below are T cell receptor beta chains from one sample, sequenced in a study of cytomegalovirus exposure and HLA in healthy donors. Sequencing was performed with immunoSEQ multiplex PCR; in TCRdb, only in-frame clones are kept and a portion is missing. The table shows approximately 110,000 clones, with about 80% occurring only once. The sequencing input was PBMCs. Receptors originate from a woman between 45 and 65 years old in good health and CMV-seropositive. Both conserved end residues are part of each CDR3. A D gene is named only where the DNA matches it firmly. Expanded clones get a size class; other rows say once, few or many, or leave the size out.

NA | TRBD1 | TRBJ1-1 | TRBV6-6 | CASSDRGRSTEAFF | TGTGCCAGCAGTGACAGGGGTCGGAGCACTGAAGCTTTCTTT
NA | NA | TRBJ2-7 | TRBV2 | CASSEERGGEDEQYF | TGTGCCAGCAGTGAAGAAAGGGGGGGGGAAGACGAGCAGTACTTC
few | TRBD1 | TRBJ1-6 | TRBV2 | CASSASGQGNSPLHF | TGTGCCAGCAGTGCCTCGGGACAGGGGAATTCACCCCTCCACTTT
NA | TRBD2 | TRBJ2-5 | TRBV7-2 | CASSSRLAGGRETQYF | TGTGCCAGCAGCTCGCGACTAGCGGGGGGACGGGAGACCCAGTACTTC
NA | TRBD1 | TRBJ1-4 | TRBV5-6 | CASSSVGQGGEKLFF | TGTGCCAGCAGCTCAGTCGGACAGGGTGGCGAAAAACTGTTTTTT
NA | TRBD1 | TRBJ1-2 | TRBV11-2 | CASSSTGGYGYTF | TGTGCCAGCAGCTCAACAGGGGGCTATGGCTACACCTTC
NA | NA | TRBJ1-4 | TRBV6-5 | CASSFTGATNEKLFF | TGTGCCAGCAGTTTTACAGGTGCAACTAATGAAAAACTGTTTTTT
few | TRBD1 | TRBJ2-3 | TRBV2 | CASSGTGPDTQYF | TGTGCCAGCAGTGGGACAGGCCCAGATACGCAGTATTTT
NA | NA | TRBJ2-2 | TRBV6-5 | CASSYWSGVTGELFF | TGTGCCAGCAGTTACTGGTCGGGAGTTACCGGGGAGCTGTTTTTT
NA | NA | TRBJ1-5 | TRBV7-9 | CASSPSQSGQPQHF | TGTGCCAGCAGCCCGTCTCAGTCGGGTCAGCCCCAGCATTTT
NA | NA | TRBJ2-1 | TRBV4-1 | CASSQEGGPRNEQFF | TGCGCCAGCAGCCAAGAAGGAGGACCTCGAAATGAGCAGTTCTTC
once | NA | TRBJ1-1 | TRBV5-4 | CASSLQGGRTEAFF | TGTGCCAGCAGCTTACAAGGAGGTCGGACTGAAGCTTTCTTT
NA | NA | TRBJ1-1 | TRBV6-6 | CASSLGGPTNTEAFF | TGTGCCAGCAGTCTGGGGGGTCCCACCAACACTGAAGCTTTCTTT
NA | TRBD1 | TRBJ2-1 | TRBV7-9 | CASSSNRGRDNEQFF | TGTGCCAGCAGCTCCAACAGGGGGCGCGACAATGAGCAGTTCTTC
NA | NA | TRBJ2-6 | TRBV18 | CASSPRGVSGANVLTF | TGTGCCAGCTCACCACGGGGAGTCTCTGGGGCCAACGTCCTGACTTTC
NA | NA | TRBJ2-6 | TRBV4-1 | CASSHPRGVLTF | TGCGCCAGCAGCCACCCACGGGGCGTCCTGACTTTC
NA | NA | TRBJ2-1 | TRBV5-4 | CASSPEIIDFNEQFF | TGTGCCAGCAGCCCGGAGATAATAGACTTCAATGAGCAGTTCTTC
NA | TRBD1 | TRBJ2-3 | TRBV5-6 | CASSPGQGAGDTQYF | TGTGCCAGCAGCCCTGGTCAGGGGGCGGGAGATACGCAGTATTTT
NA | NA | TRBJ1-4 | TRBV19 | CASSHSQGVAEKLFF | TGTGCCAGTAGTCACTCACAGGGAGTGGCTGAAAAACTGTTTTTT
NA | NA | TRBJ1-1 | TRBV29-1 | CSVNRVGDTEAFF | TGCAGCGTAAACAGGGTTGGGGACACTGAAGCTTTCTTT
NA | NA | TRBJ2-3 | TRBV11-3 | CASSLGADTQYF | TGTGCCAGCAGCTTAGGAGCAGATACGCAGTATTTT
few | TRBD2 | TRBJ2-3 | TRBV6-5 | CASSYSKAGGEDTQYF | TGTGCCAGCAGTTACTCGAAGGCGGGGGGCGAGGATACGCAGTATTTT
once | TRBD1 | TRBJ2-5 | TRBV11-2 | CASSPWDRQETQYF | TGTGCCAGCAGCCCATGGGACAGACAAGAGACCCAGTACTTC
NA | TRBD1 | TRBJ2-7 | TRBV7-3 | CASSLDRGNEQYF | TGTGCCAGCAGCCTAGACAGGGGGAACGAGCAGTACTTC
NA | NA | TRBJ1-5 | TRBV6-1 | CASTNQAPAQHF | TGTGCCAGCACTAATCAGGCCCCAGCCCAGCATTTT
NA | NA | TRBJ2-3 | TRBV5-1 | CASSLFAATDTQYF | TGCGCCAGCAGCTTGTTTGCGGCAACAGATACGCAGTATTTT
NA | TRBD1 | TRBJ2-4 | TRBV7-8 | CASSHRDSQYF | TGTGCCAGCAGCCACCGGGACAGTCAGTACTTC
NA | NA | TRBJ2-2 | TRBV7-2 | CASSPRAVNTGELFF | TGTGCCAGCAGCCCGCGGGCGGTAAACACCGGGGAGCTGTTTTTT
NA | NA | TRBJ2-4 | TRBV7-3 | CASSLGGSKNIQYF | TGTGCCAGCAGCCTCGGGGGATCCAAAAACATTCAGTACTTC